This T cell receptor (beta chain) emerged from a study of long-term antiretroviral therapy in people with HIV (dated by TCRdb to 2022 to 2024). Regarding the research as a whole: The earliest samples were collected approximately a decade before the 2015 WHO recommendation for immediate ART, a period when ART was typically delayed until CD4 counts fell. Whether ART initiation and durable HIV suppression were associated with changes in peripheral blood TRB repertoire composition and diversity was tested in a retrospective serial study. No cross-contamination during QIAcube processing was shown when test extractions of a monoclonal T-cell line were performed alongside over 25 polyclonal samples. About two fifths of the roughly 30 participants with HIV were female. A total of roughly 200 cryopreserved PBMC samples were contributed to the cohort by 30 adults with confirmed HIV infection, with samples collected serially over a mean of approximately six years (range 1-12).

V is reduced by 8 bases and J by 4 bases, leaving a spacing of 8 bases between them. The CDR3, from cysteine to phenylalanine, totals 12 residues. CDR3 DNA is the only sequence kept; it has 36 bases, read in frame from the first base. Reading the germline V gene gives CDR1 MDHEN and CDR2 SYDVKM. Study-level results and caveats: Starting ART was linked to a significant rise in TRB diversity, yet even after long-term ART the diversity remained significantly lower than in transplant donor controls. HIV repertoires had narrower CDR3 length ranges than controls, and the network structure suggested an antigen-experienced repertoire that shifted only slightly toward naive after ART. Owing to limited PBMC availability, only the TCR beta chain was sequenced, without alpha chain pairing. Because pre-ART samples had limited cell numbers, profiling was done on unsorted PBMC rather than on sorted CD4+ and CD8+ T cells. The samples span the years 2004 to 2017, and the ART regimens used at that time may not be as effective as current regimens. No data were available on ART adherence, viral resistance or therapy changes, limiting inferences about post-ART repertoire changes. At every time point, the repertoire was dominated by expanded TRB clones first identified before ART initiation, although this dominance fluctuated and, in many PLHIV, declined after ART.

To be included, a participant needed at least one PBMC sample from before ART initiation plus at least two post-ART samples. Treatment was received in the United States of America by all participants with HIV. Cryopreserved samples of about 0.95-10 million PBMC were thawed and washed before DNA extraction. At the time of the earliest PBMC sample, participants with HIV were aged between about 23 and 54 years. PBMC samples from each participant spanned 1-4 timepoints before ART initiation and 2-8 timepoints after ART initiation, with a median of 7 samples. For every participant, serial HIV viral load, CD4+ T-cell count, ART history and demographic data were obtained. Genomic DNA was extracted from unsorted PBMC with a Qiagen kit on a QIAcube, with processing performed in batches of 12 samples. The immunoSEQ hsTCRB v3.0 assay was used at survey level resolution to sequence the TRB variable region. The target sequencing depth for TRB was roughly 40,000-50,000 T-cell genomes per sample. Pooled TRB libraries were sequenced on an Illumina MiSeq with a v3 150-cycle kit. The original pipeline was this. Repertoire analysis ran in R within a reproducible Nextflow workflow covering QC, data transformation and analysis. LymphoSeq2, an R package for AIRR-Seq data exploration, was used to implement custom analyses. After excluding a few samples that yielded fewer than 5000 total TRB sequences, fewer than 200 HIV repertoires remained for analysis. Among the 180 to 200 retained HIV repertoires, about 57 were collected before ART initiation and 129 after ART initiation. Each repertoire was downsampled to 5000 TRB nucleotide sequences, and summary statistics were averaged across 100 downsampling iterations. TRB sequences were retained for analysis only if CDR3 regions of at least seven amino acids were present. A Shannon entropy-derived clonality score and the Gini coefficient were used to measure diversity. In the repertoire networks, any two of the top 5000 CDR3 amino acid sequences were connected whenever the two sequences differed by an edit distance of one. For TRB CDR3 amino acid sequences, antigen specificity groups and MHC restriction were predicted with GLIPH2. CDR3 amino acid sequences were matched against VDJdb and McPAS-TCR to flag known CMV, EBV, HIV or tissue antigen associations. Pre-ART, post-ART and control groups were compared with Wilcoxon signed-rank tests and Holm-Bonferroni correction. Sourced from immuneACCESS, this table was stored by TCRdb with only in-frame sequences that have V and J called. A share of the clones is absent; for the studies checked, an unresolved V gene accounts for under half, and the remainder has no known explanation. Clonal size and the V and J genes are those of that table, whereas D and trimming came from the DNA. Counted in this sample were some 21,000 clones; about 88% of them appeared once. The ten largest clonotypes hold 3% to 4% of the sample.

As regards this clone: Its antigen has not been determined. There are no base qualities to consult, and no much larger clone falls within one base.

This TCR came from a man aged 55 to 70 with HIV. The chain is assembled from TRBV28 and TRBJ2-2; no D gene is confidently identified. This specimen consisted of unsorted PBMCs, obtained 2.3 years after starting antiretroviral therapy. The CDR3 corresponds to CASGLSTGELFF. The sequenced DNA: TGTGCCAGCGGTCTTTCCACCGGGGAGCTGTTTTTT.